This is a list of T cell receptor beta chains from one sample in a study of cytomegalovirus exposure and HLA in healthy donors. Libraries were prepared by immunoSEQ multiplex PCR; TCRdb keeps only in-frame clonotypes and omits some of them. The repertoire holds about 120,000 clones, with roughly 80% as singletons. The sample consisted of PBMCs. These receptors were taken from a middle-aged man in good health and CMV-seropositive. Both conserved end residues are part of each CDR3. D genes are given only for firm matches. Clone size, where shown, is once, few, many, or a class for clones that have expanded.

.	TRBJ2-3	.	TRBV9	TGTGCCAGCAGCGTAGGGGAGATAGATACGCAGTATTTT	CASSVGEIDTQYF
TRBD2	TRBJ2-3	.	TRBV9	TGTGCCAGTACCCCTGGGACTAGCGGGGGAGATACGCAGTATTTT	CASTPGTSGGDTQYF
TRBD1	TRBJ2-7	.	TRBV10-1	TGCGCCAGCAGTGAGGGGACAGGGAGTACCTACGAGCAGTACTTC	CASSEGTGSTYEQYF
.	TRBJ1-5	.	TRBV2	TGTGCCAGCAGTGGACTAACAGAAGATCAGCCCCAGCATTTT	CASSGLTEDQPQHF
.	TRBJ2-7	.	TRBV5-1	TGCGCCAGCAGCGAAGAGTCCCACGAGCAGTACTTC	CASSEESHEQYF
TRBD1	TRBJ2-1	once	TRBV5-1	TGCGCCAGCAGTACTCAGGGGGCCGGTTCAAACAATGAGCAGTTCTTC	CASSTQGAGSNNEQFF
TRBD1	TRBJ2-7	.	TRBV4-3	TGCGCCAGCAGCCGATTCCGGGACAGGGAATACGAGCAGTACTTC	CASSRFRDREYEQYF
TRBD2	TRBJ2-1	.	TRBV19	TGTGCCAGTAGTATTGGGTCCAGCGGGAGGATCGATGAGCAGTTCTTC	CASSIGSSGRIDEQFF
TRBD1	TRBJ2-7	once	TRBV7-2	TGTGCCAGCAGCTTTAGACAGGGACAGGGGACCTACGAGCAGTACTTC	CASSFRQGQGTYEQYF
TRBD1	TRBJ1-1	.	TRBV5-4	TGTGCCAGCAGCCTGGGACAGAGAATGAACACTGAAGCTTTCTTT	CASSLGQRMNTEAFF
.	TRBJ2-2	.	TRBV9	TGTGCCAGCAGCGTAGGTCTCGGGAACACCGGGGAGCTGTTTTTT	CASSVGLGNTGELFF
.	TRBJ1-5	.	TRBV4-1	TGCGCCAGCAGCCAAGAGGGCAGCCATAGCAATCAGCCCCAGCATTTT	CASSQEGSHSNQPQHF
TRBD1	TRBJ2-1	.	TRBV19	TGTGCCAGTTCGGACAGGGCTGGTCGGGGCTCCTACAATGAGCAGTTCTTC	CASSDRAGRGSYNEQFF
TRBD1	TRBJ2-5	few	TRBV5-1	TGCGCCAGCGGGACAGGGACCCAAGAGACCCAGTACTTC	CASGTGTQETQYF
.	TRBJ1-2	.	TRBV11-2	TGTGCCAGCAGCTTAGCGCAATACGAGTCGGATGGCTACACCTTC	CASSLAQYESDGYTF
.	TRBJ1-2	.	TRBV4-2	TGTGCCAGCAGCCAAGACGGATCGGGCTATGGCTACACCTTC	CASSQDGSGYGYTF
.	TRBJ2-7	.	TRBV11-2	TGTGCCAGCAGCTTAGAGCCCGGTTCCTACGAGCAGTACTTC	CASSLEPGSYEQYF
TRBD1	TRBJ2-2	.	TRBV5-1	TGCGCCAGCAGCTTACGGACAGGGGGCGATCACACCGGGGAGCTGTTTTTT	CASSLRTGGDHTGELFF
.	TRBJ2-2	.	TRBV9	TGTGCCAGCAGCGAGGGGACAAGAGGCGGGGAGCTGTTTTTT	CASSEGTRGGELFF
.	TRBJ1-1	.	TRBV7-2	TGTGCCAGCAGCTTAGTTGGCAGAGAAGCTTTCTTT	CASSLVGREAFF
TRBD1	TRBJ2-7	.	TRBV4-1	TGCGCCAGCAGCCAGTCTTCTGACAGGGATCTCGGAGAGCAGTACTTC	CASSQSSDRDLGEQYF
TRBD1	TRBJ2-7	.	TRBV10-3	TGTGCCATCAGGGAGGGGACAGGGACCTACGAGCAGTACTTC	CAIREGTGTYEQYF
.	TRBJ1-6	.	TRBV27	TGTGCCAGCAGAGGGACATCAACTTCACCCCTCCACTTT	CASRGTSTSPLHF
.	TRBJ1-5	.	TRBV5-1	TGCGCCAGCAGCTTCAGCGGGGATCAGCCCCAGCATTTT	CASSFSGDQPQHF
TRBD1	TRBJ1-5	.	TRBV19	TGTGCCAGTAGTATCCGGGACAGACTAGATCAGCCCCAGCATTTT	CASSIRDRLDQPQHF
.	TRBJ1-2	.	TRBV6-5	TGTGCCAGCACCCTAGGAAGCAGCAACTTCTATGGCTACACCTTC	CASTLGSSNFYGYTF
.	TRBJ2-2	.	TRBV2	TGTGCCAGCAGTTACTCCAGGATGGACACCGGGGAGCTGTTTTTT	CASSYSRMDTGELFF
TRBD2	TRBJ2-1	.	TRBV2	TGTGCCAGCACCATCCTCAGCGGGGGGGCCTCCTCCTACAATGAGCAGTTCTTC	CASTILSGGASSYNEQFF
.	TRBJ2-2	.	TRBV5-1	TGCGCCAGCAGCTGGGGCCTCGTTAAGAACGGGGAGCTGTTTTTT	CASSWGLVKNGELFF
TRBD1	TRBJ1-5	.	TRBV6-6	TGTGCCAGCAGTTACTCGACAGGGGGAGTTCAGCCCCAGCATTTT	CASSYSTGGVQPQHF
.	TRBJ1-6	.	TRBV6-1	TGTGCCAGCAGAGAGACAGTTGTTTCACCCCTCCACTTT	CASRETVVSPLHF
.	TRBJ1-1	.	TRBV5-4	TGTGCCAGCAGCTACGGGGAAACGGGCACTGAAGCTTTCTTT	CASSYGETGTEAFF
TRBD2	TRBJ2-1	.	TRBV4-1	TGCGCCAGCAGCCAGACCCCTACTAGCGGGGGGCGATACAATGAGCAGTTCTTC	CASSQTPTSGGRYNEQFF
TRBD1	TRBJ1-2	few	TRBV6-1	TGTGCCAGCACCCGGGACAGAACTAACTATGGCTACACCTTC	CASTRDRTNYGYTF
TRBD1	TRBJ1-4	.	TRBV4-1	TGCGCCAGCAGCCAAAGCAGGGGGCATGAAAAACTGTTTTTT	CASSQSRGHEKLFF
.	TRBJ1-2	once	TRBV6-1	TGTGCCAGCAGTGAAGGAGACAGCACCCTCTATGGCTACACCTTC	CASSEGDSTLYGYTF
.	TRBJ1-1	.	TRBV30	TGTGCCTGGAGTGTAAACTGGGGGAGGGCTGAAGCTTTCTTT	CAWSVNWGRAEAFF
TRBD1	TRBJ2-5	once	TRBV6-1	TGTGCCAGCAGTGAAATACGACGCAGGGGGCCAGGAGAGACCCAGTACTTC	CASSEIRRRGPGETQYF
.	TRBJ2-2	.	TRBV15	TGTGCCACCAGCAGAGTCGACGAGCGGCCGATCACCGGGGAGCTGTTTTTT	CATSRVDERPITGELFF
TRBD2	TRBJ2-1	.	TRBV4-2	TGTGCCAGCAGCCAGCAACTAGCGGGAGGGTACAATGAGCAGTTCTTC	CASSQQLAGGYNEQFF
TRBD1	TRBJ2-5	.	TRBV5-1	TGCGCCAGCAGCATCTCGGGACAGCAAGAGACCCAGTACTTC	CASSISGQQETQYF
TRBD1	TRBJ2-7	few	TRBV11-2	TGTGCCAGCAGCGCCGGGACAGGCTCGCCCTACGAGCAGTACTTC	CASSAGTGSPYEQYF
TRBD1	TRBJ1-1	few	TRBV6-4	TGTGCCAGCAGCCCGGAGGGACAGTCCAACACTGAAGCTTTCTTT	CASSPEGQSNTEAFF
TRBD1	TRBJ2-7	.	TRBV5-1	TGCGCCAGCAGCTCAAACCGGGACAGGGGTGTATACGAGCAGTACTTC	CASSSNRDRGVYEQYF
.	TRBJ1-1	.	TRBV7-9	TGTGCCAGCAGCTGGGCATTACCCCGAGGGGGAACTGAAGCTTTCTTT	CASSWALPRGGTEAFF
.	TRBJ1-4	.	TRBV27	TGTGCCAGCAGTCAGACTCGGGCTAATGAAAAACTGTTTTTT	CASSQTRANEKLFF
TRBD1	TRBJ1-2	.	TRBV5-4	TGTGCCAGCAGCTTTGGGACAGACTATGGCTACACCTTC	CASSFGTDYGYTF
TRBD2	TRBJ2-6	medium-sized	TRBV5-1	TGCGCCAGCAGCTTGGGGCCCGGGACGGGGGGCTCTGGGGCCAACGTCCTGACTTTC	CASSLGPGTGGSGANVLTF
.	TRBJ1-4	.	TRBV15	TGTGCCACCAGCAGAGATAGCTTTAATGAAAAACTGTTTTTT	CATSRDSFNEKLFF
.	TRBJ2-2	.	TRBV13	TGTGCCAGCACCGCAGGTCCTACCGACCCCGGGGAGCTGTTTTTT	CASTAGPTDPGELFF
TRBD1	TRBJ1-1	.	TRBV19	TGTGCCAGTAGTACAGGACAGGTACTGAACACTGAAGCTTTCTTT	CASSTGQVLNTEAFF
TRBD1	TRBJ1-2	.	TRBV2	TGTGCCAGCAGTGAAACCAGGGGGCACGGCTACACCTTC	CASSETRGHGYTF
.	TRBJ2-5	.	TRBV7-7	TGTGCCAGCAGCCGAGAAGGGGGTTTGGAGACCCAGTACTTC	CASSREGGLETQYF
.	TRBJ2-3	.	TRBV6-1	TGTGCCAGCAGACCAGGGGCAGATACGCAGTATTTT	CASRPGADTQYF
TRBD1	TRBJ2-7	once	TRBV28	TGTGCCAGCAGGCCAGGGACAGGGTCTCCCTACGAGCAGTACTTC	CASRPGTGSPYEQYF
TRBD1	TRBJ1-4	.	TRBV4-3	TGCGCCAGCAGCCAAGATAGTGGGACAGGGTTAGGAAAACTGTTTTTT	CASSQDSGTGLGKLFF
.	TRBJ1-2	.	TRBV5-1	TGCGCCAGCAGCTTGGGACAGCCTAACTATGGCTACACCTTC	CASSLGQPNYGYTF
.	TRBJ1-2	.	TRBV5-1	TGCGCCAGCAGCCGATCGGGGGAGGGAGCACCCTATGGCTACACCTTC	CASSRSGEGAPYGYTF
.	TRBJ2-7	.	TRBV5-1	TGCGCCAGCAGCTTAACCCGGGACACCACCTACGAGCAGTACTTC	CASSLTRDTTYEQYF